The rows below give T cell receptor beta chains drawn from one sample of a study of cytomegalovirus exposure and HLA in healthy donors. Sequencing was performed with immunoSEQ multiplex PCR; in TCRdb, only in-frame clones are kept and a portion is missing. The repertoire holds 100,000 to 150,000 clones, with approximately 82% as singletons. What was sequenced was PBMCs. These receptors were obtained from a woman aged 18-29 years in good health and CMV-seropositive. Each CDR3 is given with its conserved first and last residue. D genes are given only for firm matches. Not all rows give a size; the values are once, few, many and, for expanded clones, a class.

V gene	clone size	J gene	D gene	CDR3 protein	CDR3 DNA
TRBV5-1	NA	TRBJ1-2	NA	CASSPDKNYGYTF	TGCGCCAGCAGCCCAGACAAGAACTATGGCTACACCTTC
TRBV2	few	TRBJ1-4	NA	CASSRTGINEKLFF	TGTGCCAGCAGTCGAACAGGGATAAATGAAAAACTGTTTTTT
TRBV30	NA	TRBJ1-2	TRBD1	CAWGQGYNYGYTF	TGTGCCTGGGGACAGGGCTATAACTATGGCTACACCTTC
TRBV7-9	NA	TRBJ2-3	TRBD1	CASSFEGAGDTQYF	TGTGCCAGCAGCTTTGAGGGGGCGGGAGATACGCAGTATTTT
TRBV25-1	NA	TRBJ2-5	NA	CASSESEYQETQYF	TGTGCCAGCAGTGAATCGGAGTACCAAGAGACCCAGTACTTC
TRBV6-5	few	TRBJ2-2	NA	CASSYSPTGNTGELFF	TGTGCCAGCAGTTACTCCCCGACAGGGAACACCGGGGAGCTGTTTTTT
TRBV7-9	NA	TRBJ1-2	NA	CSSSRGGPSYTF	TGTTCCAGCAGCCGCGGGGGGCCGAGCTACACCTTC
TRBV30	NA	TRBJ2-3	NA	CAWGGGGNTDTQYF	TGTGCCTGGGGTGGAGGGGGCAACACAGATACGCAGTATTTT
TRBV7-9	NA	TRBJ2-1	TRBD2	CASTDSTSGGAVEQFF	TGTGCCAGCACCGATAGTACTAGCGGGGGGGCGGTTGAGCAGTTCTTC
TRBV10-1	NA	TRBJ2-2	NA	CASSELDTGELFF	TGCGCCAGCAGTGAGCTTGACACCGGGGAGCTGTTTTTT
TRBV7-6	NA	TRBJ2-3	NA	CASSLDTAAPDTQYF	TGTGCCAGCAGCTTAGATACAGCGGCGCCAGATACGCAGTATTTT
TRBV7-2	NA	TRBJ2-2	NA	CASSLPLGGSTGELFF	TGTGCCAGCAGCTTACCCCTCGGAGGAAGCACCGGGGAGCTGTTTTTT
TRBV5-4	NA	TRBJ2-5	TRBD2	CASSVLAGVQETQYF	TGTGCCAGCAGCGTATTAGCGGGGGTCCAAGAGACCCAGTACTTC
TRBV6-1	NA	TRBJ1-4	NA	CALGAAEYEKLFF	TGTGCCCTTGGGGCCGCAGAATATGAAAAACTGTTTTTT
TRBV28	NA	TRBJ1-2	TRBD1	CAIRTGASPLNYGYTF	TGTGCCATACGAACAGGGGCCTCTCCCCTTAACTATGGCTACACCTTC
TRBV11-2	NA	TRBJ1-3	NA	CASSDRRAPIYF	TGTGCCAGCAGCGACAGGCGGGCCCCCATATATTTT
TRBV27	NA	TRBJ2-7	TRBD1	CASSLLDRGDYEQYF	TGTGCCAGCAGCCTCCTGGACAGGGGCGACTACGAGCAGTACTTC
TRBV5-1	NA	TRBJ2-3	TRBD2	CASSQGLAGAVTDTQYF	TGCGCCAGCAGCCAGGGACTAGCGGGGGCCGTCACAGATACGCAGTATTTT
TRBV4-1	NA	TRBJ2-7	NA	CASSQYPGVYEQYF	TGCGCCAGCAGCCAATACCCAGGGGTCTACGAGCAGTACTTC
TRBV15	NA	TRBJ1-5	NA	CATSIGEGTIYQPQHF	TGTGCCACCAGCATCGGGGAGGGGACAATATACCAGCCCCAGCATTTT
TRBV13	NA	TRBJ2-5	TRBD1	CASSRQGEETQYF	TGTGCCAGCAGCAGACAGGGGGAAGAGACCCAGTACTTC
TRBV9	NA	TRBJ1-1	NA	CASSVEGAGTEAFF	TGTGCCAGCAGCGTAGAGGGAGCGGGCACTGAAGCTTTCTTT
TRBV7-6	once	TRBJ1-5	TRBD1	CASSSNIPTGAHQPQHF	TGTGCCAGCAGCTCCAACATCCCGACAGGGGCCCATCAGCCCCAGCATTTT
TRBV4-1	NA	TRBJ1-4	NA	CASSVRVGGSNEKLFF	TGCGCCAGCAGCGTTCGGGTAGGGGGATCTAATGAAAAACTGTTTTTT
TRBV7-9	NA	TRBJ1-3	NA	CASSLEDGSSGNTIYF	TGTGCCAGCAGCTTAGAGGATGGGAGCTCTGGAAACACCATATATTTT
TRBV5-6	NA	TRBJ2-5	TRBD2	CASSYPSGSETQYF	TGTGCCAGCAGCTACCCTAGCGGATCAGAGACCCAGTACTTC
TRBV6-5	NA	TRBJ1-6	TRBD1	CASSPTGVNSPLHF	TGTGCCAGCAGCCCCACAGGGGTGAATTCACCCCTCCACTTT
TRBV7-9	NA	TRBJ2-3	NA	CASSLISDTQYF	TGTGCCAGCAGCTTAATATCTGATACGCAGTATTTT
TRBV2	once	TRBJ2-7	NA	CAGSAQGPEQYF	TGTGCCGGATCCGCACAGGGACCCGAGCAGTACTTC
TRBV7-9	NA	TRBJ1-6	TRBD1	CAIDRGAYNSPLHF	TGTGCCATCGACAGGGGCGCATATAATTCACCCCTCCACTTT
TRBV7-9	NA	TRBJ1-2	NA	CASSFETF	TGCGCCAGCAGCTTCGAGACCTTC
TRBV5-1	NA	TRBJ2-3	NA	CASSFGQTSTDTQYF	TGCGCCAGCAGCTTCGGCCAGACTAGCACAGATACGCAGTATTTT
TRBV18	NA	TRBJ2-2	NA	CASSTIQNTGELFF	TGTGCCAGCTCTACTATACAGAACACCGGGGAGCTGTTTTTT
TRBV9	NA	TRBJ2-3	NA	CASSVEGGGHTDTQYF	TGTGCCAGCAGCGTAGAGGGGGGGGGACACACAGATACGCAGTATTTT
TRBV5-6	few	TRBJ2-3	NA	CASSLLRGADTQYF	TGTGCCAGCAGCTTGTTACGGGGGGCGGATACGCAGTATTTT
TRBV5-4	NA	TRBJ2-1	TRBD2	CASSYAGTSNEQFF	TGTGCCAGCAGCTACGCCGGGACTAGCAATGAGCAGTTCTTC
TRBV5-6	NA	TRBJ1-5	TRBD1	CASSPTGNNQPQHF	TGTGCCAGCAGCCCGACAGGGAACAATCAGCCCCAGCATTTT
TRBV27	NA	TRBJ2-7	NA	CASSYGSDYEQYF	TGTGCCAGCAGTTACGGTAGCGACTACGAGCAGTACTTC
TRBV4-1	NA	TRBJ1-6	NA	CASSQVGFPPPGNSPLHF	TGCGCCAGCAGCCAAGTAGGTTTCCCACCTCCGGGTAATTCACCCCTCCACTTT
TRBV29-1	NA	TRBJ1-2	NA	CSVEGASGYTF	TGCAGCGTTGAGGGGGCAAGTGGCTACACCTTC
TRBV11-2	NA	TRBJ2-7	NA	CASSSDRTQYF	TGTGCCAGCAGCTCAGACAGAACGCAGTACTTC
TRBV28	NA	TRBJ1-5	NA	CASSSPLATQPQHF	TGTGCCAGCAGTTCCCCTCTGGCCACCCAGCCCCAGCATTTT